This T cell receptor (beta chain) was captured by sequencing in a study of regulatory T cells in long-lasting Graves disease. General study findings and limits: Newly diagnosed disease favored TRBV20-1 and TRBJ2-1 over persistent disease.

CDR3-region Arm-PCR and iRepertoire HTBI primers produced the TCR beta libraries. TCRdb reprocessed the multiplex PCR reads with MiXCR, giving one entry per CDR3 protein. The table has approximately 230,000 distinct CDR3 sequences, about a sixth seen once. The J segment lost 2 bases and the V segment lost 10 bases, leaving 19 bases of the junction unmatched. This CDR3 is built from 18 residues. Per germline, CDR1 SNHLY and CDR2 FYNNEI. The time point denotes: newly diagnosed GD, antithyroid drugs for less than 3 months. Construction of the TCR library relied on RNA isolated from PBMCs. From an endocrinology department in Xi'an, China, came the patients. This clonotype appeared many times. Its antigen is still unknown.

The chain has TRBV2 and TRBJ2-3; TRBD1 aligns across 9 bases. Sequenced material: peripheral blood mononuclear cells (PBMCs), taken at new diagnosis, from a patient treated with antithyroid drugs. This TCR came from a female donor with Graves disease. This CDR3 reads CAMPGTGMLLVFTDTQYF. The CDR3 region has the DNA TGTGCCATGCCCGGGACAGGGATGCTCCTTGTGTTCACAGATACGCAGTATTTT.